This record looks at one TCR beta chain sequence and its context. Trimming left V 10 bases short and J 3 bases short, with 10 bases between. Per germline, CDR1 MNHEY and CDR2 SMNVEV (reference sequence). This CDR3 comprises 11 residues. Reverse transcription of roughly 0.5 to 1 ug RNA was performed with random hexamers. A single record per CDR3 protein comes from TCRdb applying MiXCR to the immunoSEQ multiplex PCR reads. The sample lists approximately 100,000 distinct CDR3 sequences, over 90% occurring once. The sample comes from a study of CD8 T cells in Susac syndrome. Isolation of CD8+ and CD4+ T cells was performed negatively, whereas enrichment of TEMRA cells was done by FACS.

The chain links TRBV27 to TRBJ2-7; D gene unclear. The clonotype comes from a human donor in good health. The sample comprised CD4+ T cells from PBMCs. For the CDR3, the DNA is TGTGCCACTTATTTTCGCTACGAGCAGTACTTC. Amino acid sequence: CATYFRYEQYF.